This record concerns one T cell receptor (beta chain) sequence. These data originate in a study of blood T cell repertoires in COVID-19. Data came from immunoSEQ multiplex PCR; TCRdb stores just in-frame clones and leaves some out. In the table there are around 200,000 clones, around 85% of which are singletons. The CDR3 is 13 amino acids. Trimming removed 10 bases at V and 5 bases at J, with 17 bases between. CDR1 is MNHEY, CDR2 SVGAGI, per germline. The rearrangement uses TRBV6-5 and TRBJ2-5; no firm D call. This TCR came from a man aged 30-40 years with acute or convalescent COVID-19. Sequencing was carried out using peripheral blood. DNA for the CDR3: TGTGCCACCACGTCTGCTCTCGGGGAGACCCAGTACTTC. Protein sequence: CATTSALGETQYF.